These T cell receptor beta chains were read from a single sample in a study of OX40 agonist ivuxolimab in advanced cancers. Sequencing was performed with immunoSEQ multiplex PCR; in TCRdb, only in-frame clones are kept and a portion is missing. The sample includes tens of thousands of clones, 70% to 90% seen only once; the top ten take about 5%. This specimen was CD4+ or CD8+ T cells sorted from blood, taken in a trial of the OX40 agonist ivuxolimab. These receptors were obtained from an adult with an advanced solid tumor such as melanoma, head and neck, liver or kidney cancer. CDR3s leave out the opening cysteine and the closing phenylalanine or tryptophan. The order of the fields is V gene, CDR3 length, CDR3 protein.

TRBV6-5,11,ASRKPGAETQY
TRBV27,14,ASSLRGGISVYEQY
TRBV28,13,ASRYGTGGSYEQY
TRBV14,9,ASSQGDTQY
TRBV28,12,ASYPNTENQPQH
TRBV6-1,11,ASSDPPYYEQY
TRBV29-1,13,SAIRDRSSYNEQF
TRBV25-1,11,ASTRGGFYEQY
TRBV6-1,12,ASTVGLLTDTQY
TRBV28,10,ATGRSDEKLF
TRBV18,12,ASSPSGGLYEQY
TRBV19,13,ASSILGTGANVLT
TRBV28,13,ASSNRGRWQETQY
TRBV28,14,ASSLGQGVPSYEQY
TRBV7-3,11,ASSLGGTDTQY
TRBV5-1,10,ASSRETGKLF
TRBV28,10,ASRTDTDTQY
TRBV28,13,ASHSSDRINQPQH
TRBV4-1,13,ASSQDGFVKNIQY
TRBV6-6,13,ASRSGTGGSYEQY
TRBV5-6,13,ASSSTARQSYGYT
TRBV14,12,ASSQSLSSSTQY
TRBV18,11,ASSGGTGYEQY
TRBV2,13,ASTGDSRVGAEAF
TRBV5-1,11,ASSSAAGAEQY
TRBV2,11,ASRAEVGQPQH
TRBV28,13,ASSPGGSGKETQY
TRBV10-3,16,AIASGTGTSGANHEQY
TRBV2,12,ASRSLSGTYEQY
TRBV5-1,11,ASSLGGRYEQY
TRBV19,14,ASSIESGTGLGEQY